The next 8 T cell receptor beta chains were all read from a single sample in a study of shared clonotypes between healthy human individuals. The assay was immunoSEQ multiplex PCR, and TCRdb's table has in-frame clones only and misses some. This table holds about 1.5 million clones, 95% to 99% found once. The source material was naive CD4+ T cells sorted from blood. Subset: CD45RA+ positively selected. The source of these receptors is a man aged 25-45 years in good health.

The chain uses TRBV5-1 and TRBJ2-1; 15 bases map to TRBD2. This CDR3 has 17 residues. Losses at the gene ends were 4 bases for V and 6 bases for J; bases not matched to a gene: 8. CDR1 SGHRS and CDR2 YFSETQ come from the germline V gene. The CDR3 DNA reads TGCGCCAGCAGCCCCGGACTAGCGGGAGGGGTTCTCAATGAGCAGTTCTTC. As protein: CASSPGLAGGVLNEQFF.

This sequence joins TRBV2 and TRBJ2-3, with a tentative D call TRBD2 (6 bases). This CDR3 spans 13 amino acids. Trimming left V 1 base short and J 10 bases short, with 12 bases between. Germline V gene data show CDR1 as SNHLY and CDR2 as FYNNEI. The CDR3 region is CASSEVVGDSQYF. As DNA, the CDR3 is TGTGCCAGCAGTGAAGTAGTAGGGGACTCGCAGTATTTT. Together with reference TRBV2 and TRBJ2-3, the CDR3 gives the full variable domain: EPEVTQTPSHQVTQMGQEVILRCVPISNHLYFYWYRQILGQKVEFLVSFYNNEISEKSEIFDDQFSVERPDGSNFTLKIRSTKLEDSAMYFCASSEVVGDSQYFGPGTRLTVL.

The genes are TRBV30 and TRBJ1-1, with D perhaps matching TRBD1 (6 bases). This CDR3 is 14 amino acids long. Trimming stripped 4 bases from V and 6 bases from J, with 18 bases between. Germline V gene lookup returns CDR1 GTSNPN and CDR2 SVGIG (reference sequence). Here the CDR3 DNA reads TGTGCCTGGAACCATGGAGACAGGTTTGCTGAAGCTTTCTTT. Translated, it gives CAWNHGDRFAEAFF.

The gene calls are TRBV7-9 and TRBJ2-7, with TRBD2 identical over 7 bases. The V gene end was trimmed by 1 base and the J gene end by 4 bases; junction bases not matched to a gene: 4. Per germline, CDR1 SEHNR and CDR2 FQNEAQ (reference sequence). CDR3 size: 14 residues. The CDR3 spells CASSLEGTTYEQYF. Written as DNA, the CDR3 is TGTGCCAGCAGCTTAGAGGGGACTACATACGAGCAGTACTTC.

V gene TRBV18 combines with J gene TRBJ2-1; TRBD1 agrees at 8 bases. Losses at the gene ends were 2 bases for V and 6 bases for J; bases not matched to a gene: 3. CDR1 is KGHSH and CDR2 is LQKENI in the germline V gene. CDR3 length: 14 amino acids. The chain's CDR3 is CASSPYTGGNEQFF. CDR3 DNA: TGTGCCAGCTCACCATATACAGGGGGCAATGAGCAGTTCTTC.

The V call is TRBV9, the J call TRBJ1-5; D is undetermined. CDR1 is SGDLS, CDR2 YYNGEE, per germline. This CDR3 is 13 amino acids long. The V end lost 3 bases, the J end lost 4 bases, and 8 bases lay between the germline ends. The CDR3 DNA is TGTGCCAGCAGCGCGGTGGAGAATCAGCCCCAGCATTTT. It translates to CASSAVENQPQHF.

The chain recombines TRBV5-1 with TRBJ2-1; 9 nucleotides agree with TRBD1. Germline V lookup: CDR1 SGHRS, CDR2 YFSETQ. This CDR3 is built from 14 residues. With 8 bases clipped from V and 2 bases from J, the junction kept 5 bases outside the gene matches. CDR3 coding DNA: TGCGCCAGTGTGGACAGGGGAGCCTACAATGAGCAGTTCTTC. Protein: CASVDRGAYNEQFF.

This clone came up once. The chain joins TRBV6-5 to TRBJ2-3, with no clear D. Germline CDR1 is MNHEY and CDR2 is SVGAGI. The ends were cut back, 2 bases at V and 4 bases at J, with 16 bases in the middle. The CDR3 covers 16 residues. CDR3 residues: CASSYGSGLRSDTQYF. In DNA form, the CDR3 reads TGTGCCAGCAGTTACGGGTCCGGGCTTCGCTCAGATACGCAGTATTTT.